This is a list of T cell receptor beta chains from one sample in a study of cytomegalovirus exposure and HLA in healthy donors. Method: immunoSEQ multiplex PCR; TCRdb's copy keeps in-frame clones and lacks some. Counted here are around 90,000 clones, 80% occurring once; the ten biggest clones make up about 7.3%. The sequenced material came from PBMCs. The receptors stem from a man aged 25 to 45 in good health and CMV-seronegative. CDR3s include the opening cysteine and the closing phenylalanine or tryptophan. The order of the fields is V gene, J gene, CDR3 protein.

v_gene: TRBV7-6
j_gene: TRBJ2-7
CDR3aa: CASSLGVPGGLLNEQYF

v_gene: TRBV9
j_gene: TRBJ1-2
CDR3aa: CASSGTRDRGQGYTF

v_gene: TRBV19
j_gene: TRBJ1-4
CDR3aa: CASSSSSNPRVKEKLFF

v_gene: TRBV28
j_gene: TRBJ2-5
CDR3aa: CASSAQGSETQYF

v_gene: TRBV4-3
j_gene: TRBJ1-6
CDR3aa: CASSHPGQGSPLHF

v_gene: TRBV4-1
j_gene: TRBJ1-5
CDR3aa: CASSHAGLYNQPQHF

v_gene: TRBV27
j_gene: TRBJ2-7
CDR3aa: CASSLSLGDKTYEQYF

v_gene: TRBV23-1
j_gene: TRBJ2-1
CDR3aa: CASSQSRQGAVNEQFF

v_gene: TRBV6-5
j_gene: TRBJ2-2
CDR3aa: CASSYREGGRELFF

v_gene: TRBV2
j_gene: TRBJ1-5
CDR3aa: CASRNRGSGNQPQHF

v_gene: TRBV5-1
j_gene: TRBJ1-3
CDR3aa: CASSNDRGLSGNTIYF